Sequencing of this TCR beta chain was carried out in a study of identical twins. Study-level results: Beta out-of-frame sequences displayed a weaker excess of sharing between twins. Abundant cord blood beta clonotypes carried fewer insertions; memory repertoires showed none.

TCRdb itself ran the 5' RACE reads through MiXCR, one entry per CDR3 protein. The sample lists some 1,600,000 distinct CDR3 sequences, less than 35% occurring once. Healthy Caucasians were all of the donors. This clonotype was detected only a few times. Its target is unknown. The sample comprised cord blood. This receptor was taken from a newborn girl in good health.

CDR3 in DNA: TGTGCCAGCACCGAACGAGGGCAAGGCTATGGCTACACCTTC. It yields the protein CASTERGQGYGYTF. The gene calls are TRBV6-1 and TRBJ1-2; D is undetermined. The CDR3 length is 14 residues. Trimming pared 7 bases from V and 4 bases from J, leaving 16 bases between. The germline V gene encodes CDR1 MNHNS and CDR2 SASEGT.